This T cell receptor (beta chain) was recovered during a study of blood T cell repertoires in COVID-19. There are 14 residues in the CDR3. V lost 5 bases to trimming and J lost 11 bases, with 20 bases between them. CDR1 and CDR2 from the germline V gene are SGHAT and FQNNGV. Repertoires were generated with immunoSEQ multiplex PCR, while TCRdb's copy carries only in-frame clones and drops some. The sample has roughly 250,000 clones; 70% to 90% are singletons. The sequenced sample consisted of peripheral blood. The chain recombines TRBV11-2 with TRBJ2-3; D gene unclear. This TCR was sampled from a woman aged 40 to 55 who had recovered from COVID-19. The CDR3 is CASSRGGTQPGQYF. The CDR3 DNA reads TGTGCCAGCAGCCGCGGCGGCACCCAGCCCGGGCAGTATTTT.